This entry concerns a single TCR beta chain. These data belong to a study of response to subunit inactivated influenza vaccine. Germline V gives CDR1 MDHEN, CDR2 SYDVKM. This CDR3 has 13 residues. Trimming took off 5 bases at V and 4 bases at J, with 12 bases between the two ends. TCRdb processed the RT-PCR reads anew with MiXCR; each CDR3 protein has one entry. The repertoire consists of fewer than 600,000 distinct CDR3 sequences, with around 7.7% occurring once and the leading ten covering about 12%. This chain uses TRBV28 with TRBJ2-7; D not certain. The source was PBMCs from blood, collected less than 30 months after vaccination. The origin of this receptor is a man aged 45 to 70 who received an inactivated influenza vaccine. CDR3 protein: CASSPLRPYEQYF. The CDR3 nucleotides are TGTGCCAGCAGTCCCTTAAGGCCTTACGAGCAGTACTTC.